This is a list of T cell receptor beta chains from one sample in a study of tumor and adjacent non-tumor tissue in lung cancer. TCRdb reanalysed the multiplex PCR reads using MiXCR and keeps one entry per CDR3 protein. The data contain fewer than 120,000 distinct CDR3 sequences, roughly 84% of them singletons. The material sequenced was lung tumor tissue. These receptors were obtained from a man in his 70s with non-small cell lung cancer. CDR3s include the opening cysteine and the closing phenylalanine or tryptophan. Not every row has a clone size; where given, it reads once, few, many or a size class.

clone_size	v_call	j_call	cdr3_aa
-	TRBV28	TRBJ2-7	CASKLGLAGSYEQYF
-	TRBV11-2	TRBJ2-1	CVNSLVRQYNEQFF
-	TRBV11-2	TRBJ1-1	CARGPPNVGGTEAFF
-	TRBV5-4	TRBJ2-2	CASSLRPGTGISGELFF
-	TRBV20-1	TRBJ1-1	CSARDKQTTNIEAFF
-	TRBV29-1	TRBJ2-1	CSVELPSGRPYNEQFF
-	TRBV29-1	TRBJ1-2	CTVVPYQSSGEEGYTF
-	TRBV6-1	TRBJ2-2	CASMAGLENTRELFF
-	TRBV28	TRBJ2-1	CASSFKRGISDEWFF
medium-sized	TRBV20-1	TRBJ2-7	CSARDGGTDTYEQYF
many	TRBV6-1	TRBJ2-2	CASTGGPTGELFF
many	TRBV11-2	TRBJ2-1	CASSVTSGISSYNEQFF
few	TRBV6-5	TRBJ1-2	CDSFQDMAGYGYTF
-	TRBV28	TRBJ2-5	CASIKASVGGWVQYF
-	TRBV4-2	TRBJ1-2	CASNQDRAGVYRYTF
once	TRBV19	TRBJ1-1	CASSRRQGAGTEALF
-	TRBV20-1	TRBJ1-1	CSARDGETVDSNTGAFF
-	TRBV4-2	TRBJ2-1	CASSRGSPQYNWQFF
once	TRBV12-3/TRBV12-4	TRBJ2-1	CASRKTSGGAISSCNKHFF
-	TRBV11-1	TRBJ2-7	CASSFGRGIYEQYF
-	TRBV6-1	TRBJ1-2	CANSEAMGFGYTF
-	TRBV11-3	TRBJ2-7	CNSSPRTVSVYEQYF
-	TRBV29-1	TRBJ1-2	CSVIQTGAYGYTF
-	TRBV5-1	TRBJ2-3	CASRTGTGGYTQYF
once	TRBV11-2	TRBJ1-3	CARSSNWGPGNTIYF
-	TRBV13	TRBJ2-7	CASSSTTGDDEYF
once	TRBV5-6	TRBJ2-7	CASSSNKGNCRYEQYF
-	TRBV4-1	TRBJ2-5	CASNLGGSRVVPETQYF
-	TRBV7-9	TRBJ2-1	CTSSPSGDGNNEQFF
-	TRBV14	TRBJ1-5	CASSQEMGQSRHF
once	TRBV5-4	TRBJ2-7	CAGSMGVAVDREQYF
-	TRBV5-1	TRBJ2-5	CASSHQDGSFLGTQYF
-	TRBV6-5	TRBJ1-2	CANTRDMRDSLYGYTF
-	TRBV29-1	TRBJ1-2	CSVDWVRCGYTF
-	TRBV10-1	TRBJ2-3	CASSDGAAGTDAQYF
once	TRBV4-1	TRBJ2-2	CASSQVLFWAGSVTGGLFF
-	TRBV7-8	TRBJ2-2	CASNVNIGTVTRELFF
-	TRBV6-6	TRBJ2-7	CANSYARGGERYF
-	TRBV7-8	TRBJ1-2	CANSASRYGYTF
-	TRBV10-3	TRBJ2-7	CAIGSAGYVQYF
-	TRBV29-1	TRBJ2-1	CSVNRPSSYNEQFF
-	TRBV10-3	TRBJ2-7	CAIKGTSGRASSYEQYF
-	TRBV5-5	TRBJ1-1	CVSSLDVNTEAFF
-	TRBV5-1	TRBJ2-7	CASSLGQATNYYYEQYF
-	TRBV28	TRBJ1-4	CASSLRGPHEKPFF
-	TRBV29-1	TRBJ2-1	CSVELYDNMVDNEQFF
once	TRBV29-1	TRBJ1-2	CSAQRWKANYGYTF